This record concerns one TCR beta chain sequence. TCR beta chains were sequenced at survey level with immunoSEQ. Generated by immunoSEQ multiplex PCR, the TCRdb table keeps only in-frame clones and is missing some. The sample contains about 68,000 clones, just under 95% of which appear only once. After removal of 2 bases from V and 1 base from J, the junction contained 9 bases not matched to a gene. The CDR3 contains 19 residues. Germline lookup yields CDR1 MNHEY and CDR2 SMNVEV (reference sequence). The V gene is TRBV27, the J gene TRBJ2-3; TRBD2 aligns across 13 bases. This TCR derives from a man aged 40-49 years with rheumatoid arthritis. The sequencing sample was made of PBMCs. CDR3 residues: CASSLSYGLAGEGTDTQYF. CDR3 coding DNA: TGTGCCAGCAGTTTAAGTTACGGACTAGCGGGAGAGGGCACAGATACGCAGTATTTT.